The rows below give T cell receptor beta chains drawn from one sample of a study of OX40 agonist ivuxolimab in advanced cancers. Here immunoSEQ multiplex PCR was the method, and the copy in TCRdb shows in-frame clones only, minus some. The data hold 75,000 to 100,000 clones, with less than 85% observed a single time. This specimen was CD4+ or CD8+ T cells sorted from blood, taken in a trial of the OX40 agonist ivuxolimab. The receptors stem from an adult with an advanced solid tumor such as melanoma, head and neck, liver or kidney cancer. Each CDR3 is given with its conserved first and last residue. D genes are given only for firm matches. Size is stated for part of the rows, as once, few or many counts, or as a class when the clone is expanded.

d_call,v_call,clone_size,j_call,cdr3_aa,cdr3_nt
TRBD1,TRBV7-9,NA,TRBJ1-1,CASSPGQGVTEAFF,TGTGCCAGCAGCCCGGGACAGGGGGTCACTGAAGCTTTCTTT
TRBD1,TRBV5-8,NA,TRBJ2-3,CASSLGQGFSTDTQYF,TGTGCCAGCAGCTTGGGACAGGGGTTCAGCACAGATACGCAGTATTTT
TRBD1,TRBV5-1,NA,TRBJ1-1,CASRKDRAGTEAFF,TGCGCCAGCAGAAAGGACAGGGCTGGCACTGAAGCTTTCTTT
TRBD1,TRBV15,NA,TRBJ2-7,CATSPPRDRGFYEQYF,TGTGCCACCAGTCCCCCCAGGGACAGGGGGTTTTACGAGCAGTACTTC
NA,TRBV27,NA,TRBJ2-7,CASSFRTRSYEQYF,TGTGCCAGCAGTTTCAGGACTCGCTCCTACGAGCAGTACTTC
NA,TRBV7-8,NA,TRBJ2-7,CASSLRSGDGSYEQYF,TGTGCCAGCAGCTTAAGGTCAGGGGACGGATCCTACGAGCAGTACTTC
NA,TRBV9,NA,TRBJ1-2,CASSLGGQTTYGYTF,TGTGCCAGCAGCCTAGGAGGACAGACAACCTATGGCTACACCTTC
NA,TRBV5-1,NA,TRBJ1-1,CASSLVTEGAEAFF,TGCGCCAGCAGCTTGGTCACAGAGGGGGCTGAAGCTTTCTTT
TRBD1,TRBV28,NA,TRBJ1-2,CASSLSGQGHRNYGYTF,TGTGCCAGCAGTTTATCCGGACAGGGACATCGTAACTATGGCTACACCTTC
NA,TRBV7-6,NA,TRBJ1-2,CASSLGVGPNYGYTF,TGTGCCAGCAGCTTAGGGGTAGGGCCTAACTATGGCTACACCTTC
TRBD2,TRBV4-2,NA,TRBJ2-5,CASSQDSGSGRAGETQYF,TGTGCCAGCAGCCAAGACTCAGGTAGCGGGAGGGCCGGGGAGACCCAGTACTTC
TRBD2,TRBV5-4,NA,TRBJ2-4,CASSFWGGNIQYF,TGTGCCAGCAGCTTCTGGGGGGGGAACATTCAGTACTTC
NA,TRBV14,NA,TRBJ2-3,CASSRGRPSSTDTQYF,TGTGCCAGCAGCCGTGGACGTCCTTCTAGCACAGATACGCAGTATTTT
NA,TRBV7-6,few,TRBJ2-6,CASRSSGANVLTF,TGTGCCAGCAGAAGCTCTGGGGCCAACGTCCTGACTTTC
NA,TRBV7-9,NA,TRBJ2-2,CASSLASASYTGELFF,TGTGCCAGCAGCTTAGCGTCGGCGTCTTACACCGGGGAGCTGTTTTTT
NA,TRBV23-1,NA,TRBJ2-7,CASSQYAAGYEQYF,TGCGCCAGCAGTCAATATGCTGCCGGGTACGAGCAGTACTTC
TRBD1,TRBV30,NA,TRBJ1-3,CAWDRGRGNTIYF,TGTGCCTGGGACAGGGGAAGAGGAAACACCATATATTTT
TRBD2,TRBV5-1,NA,TRBJ2-1,CASSLEVGLAGVNEQFF,TGCGCCAGCAGCTTGGAGGTCGGACTAGCGGGAGTTAATGAGCAGTTCTTC
TRBD2,TRBV9,NA,TRBJ2-3,CASSGQRGTLGDTQYF,TGTGCCAGCAGCGGCCAGCGGGGTACTCTAGGGGATACGCAGTATTTT
TRBD2,TRBV29-1,NA,TRBJ2-1,CSVPPGLAGPSSYNEQFF,TGCAGCGTACCCCCCGGACTAGCGGGGCCGAGCTCCTACAATGAGCAGTTCTTC
TRBD2,TRBV19,NA,TRBJ2-7,CASSPSRGGREQYF,TGTGCCAGTAGTCCATCACGCGGGGGGCGGGAGCAGTACTTC
NA,TRBV19,NA,TRBJ2-7,CASSILAGSSYEQYF,TGTGCCAGTAGTATCTTGGCAGGGAGCTCCTACGAGCAGTACTTC
NA,TRBV29-1,few,TRBJ2-1,CSVELLPASTNEQFF,TGCAGCGTTGAACTGCTGCCCGCGTCGACCAATGAGCAGTTCTTC
NA,TRBV6-1,once,TRBJ2-5,CARARERGETQYF,TGTGCCAGGGCGCGGGAGAGGGGGGAGACCCAGTACTTC
TRBD2,TRBV13,NA,TRBJ2-2,CASSLWGSLAGINTGELFF,TGTGCCAGCAGCTTATGGGGTTCCCTAGCGGGGATCAACACCGGGGAGCTGTTTTTT
NA,TRBV5-1,once,TRBJ2-3,CASSIQALEDTQYF,TGCGCCAGCAGCATACAAGCTTTGGAGGATACGCAGTATTTT
NA,TRBV5-1,NA,TRBJ1-2,CASSLWREGGYTF,TGCGCCAGCAGCTTGTGGAGGGAAGGGGGCTACACCTTC
NA,TRBV28,NA,TRBJ1-1,CASSPIGNTEAFF,TGTGCCAGCAGCCCTATAGGGAACACTGAAGCTTTCTTT
NA,TRBV28,NA,TRBJ1-6,CASSLSGQGNSPLHF,TGTGCCAGCAGTTTAAGTGGGCAGGGTAATTCACCCCTCCACTTT
NA,TRBV7-8,NA,TRBJ2-1,CASSLAVTGVSYNEQFF,TGTGCCAGCAGCTTAGCGGTAACGGGAGTCTCCTACAATGAGCAGTTCTTC
NA,TRBV2,NA,TRBJ2-1,CAGCCGRVNNEQFF,TGTGCCGGCTGTTGTGGGAGAGTTAACAATGAGCAGTTCTTC
NA,TRBV19,NA,TRBJ1-5,CASRERGEQPQHF,TGTGCCAGTAGGGAGAGAGGGGAACAGCCCCAGCATTTT
NA,TRBV27,NA,TRBJ2-7,CASSLESGTSYEQYF,TGTGCCAGCAGTTTAGAAAGCGGGACATCCTACGAGCAGTACTTC
TRBD1,TRBV5-1,once,TRBJ1-2,CASSQQGEFHGYTF,TGCGCCAGCAGTCAGCAGGGGGAATTTCATGGCTACACCTTC
NA,TRBV9,NA,TRBJ2-3,CASSVGPQGMDTQYF,TGTGCCAGCAGCGTAGGACCCCAGGGGATGGATACGCAGTATTTT
TRBD2,TRBV5-1,NA,TRBJ2-3,CASSPGTSGGTDTQYF,TGCGCCAGCAGCCCCGGGACTAGCGGGGGCACAGATACGCAGTATTTT
NA,TRBV9,NA,TRBJ2-6,CASSLRSSGANVLTF,TGTGCCAGCAGCCTGCGTAGCTCTGGGGCCAACGTCCTGACTTTC
NA,TRBV13,NA,TRBJ2-3,CASSLRWADTQYF,TGTGCCAGCAGCTTAAGATGGGCGGATACGCAGTATTTT
TRBD2,TRBV4-1,NA,TRBJ2-7,CASSQGLAGVYEQYF,TGCGCCAGCAGCCAGGGACTAGCGGGAGTCTACGAGCAGTACTTC
TRBD1,TRBV19,NA,TRBJ2-3,CASSEHRGRGDTQYF,TGTGCCAGTAGTGAGCACAGGGGGCGAGGAGATACGCAGTATTTT
NA,TRBV7-9,once,TRBJ2-4,CASSQGLGEAKNIQYF,TGTGCCAGCAGTCAAGGCTTGGGAGAAGCCAAAAACATTCAGTACTTC
TRBD2,TRBV9,NA,TRBJ2-3,CASSVDGSSGRGRTDTQYF,TGTGCCAGCAGCGTAGATGGGTCTAGCGGGAGGGGTAGAACAGATACGCAGTATTTT
TRBD2,TRBV11-1,NA,TRBJ2-3,CASRGYGGGVHSTDTQYF,TGTGCCAGCAGGGGATACGGCGGGGGGGTCCACAGCACAGATACGCAGTATTTT
NA,TRBV19,NA,TRBJ1-1,CASSISKNTEAFF,TGTGCCAGTAGTATTTCGAAGAACACTGAAGCTTTCTTT
NA,TRBV12-5,NA,TRBJ2-7,CASGPLGVAYEQYF,TGTGCTAGTGGACCTCTAGGGGTCGCCTACGAGCAGTACTTC
NA,TRBV10-1,once,TRBJ1-1,CASSESSGWTEAFF,TGCGCCAGCAGTGAGAGCTCGGGGTGGACTGAAGCTTTCTTT
TRBD2,TRBV7-9,NA,TRBJ2-1,CASSLGGGRGHEQFF,TGTGCCAGCAGCTTAGGAGGCGGGAGAGGGCATGAGCAGTTCTTC
NA,TRBV30,NA,TRBJ1-4,CAWSGGGEKLFF,TGTGCCTGGAGTGGCGGGGGTGAAAAACTGTTTTTT